These 23 T cell receptor beta chains share one sample of origin, sequenced in a study of T cell repertoires in cytomegalovirus infection. For these TCRs, the target antigens are not known. In TCRdb, the reads were re-called with MiXCR into one record per CDR3 protein. The repertoire consists of around 900,000 distinct CDR3 sequences, with roughly 30% occurring once and the leading ten covering about an eighth. Sequenced material: cultured CD8+ T cells from PBMCs, taken from culture after CMV antigen stimulation. Receptors originate from a human donor in good health (CMV status not recorded). Some clones in this sample may be carry-over from other donors' samples.

The chain combines TRBV12-3 or TRBV12-4 with TRBJ2-1, with D tentatively TRBD1 (5 bases). Trimming removed 5 bases from V and 9 bases from J, with 14 bases in between. This CDR3 comprises 13 residues. The CDR3 reads CASSVAGNGEQFF. In nucleotides, the CDR3 is TGTGCCAGCAGTGTTGCAGGGAATGGTGAGCAGTTCTTC.

The chain carries TRBV27 and TRBJ1-2; 8 nucleotides align to TRBD1. This CDR3 is 15 amino acids long. Germline V gene sequence: CDR1 MNHEY, CDR2 SMNVEV (reference sequence). The junction had 5 bases not matched to a gene; V was cut back by 1 base and J by 4 bases. The CDR3 bases are TGTGCCAGCAGTTTATACAGGGGGAAATCCTATGGCTACACCTTC. Its protein is CASSLYRGKSYGYTF.

The V call is TRBV7-3, the J call TRBJ2-1, with D possibly TRBD1 on 6 matching bases. Per germline, CDR1 SGHTA and CDR2 FQGTGA. Deletions cut 5 bases from V and 10 bases from J, with 12 bases between. The CDR3 is 12 amino acids. In DNA form, the CDR3 reads TGTGCCAGCAGCAGTACAGGGAGAGAGCAGTTCTTC. As protein: CASSSTGREQFF.

The chain uses TRBV9 and TRBJ2-2, with 13 nucleotides matching TRBD2. The V and J ends lost 3 bases and 4 bases, in that order; junction bases with no gene match: 3. The CDR3 contains 16 residues. Germline assignment: CDR1 SGDLS and CDR2 YYNGEE. Here the CDR3 reads CASSERLAGGTGELFF. The DNA of the CDR3 is TGTGCCAGCAGCGAAAGACTAGCGGGGGGCACCGGGGAGCTGTTTTTT.

For this clonotype: With a much larger clone just one base away, this may be a read error. The rearrangement links TRBV7-9 to TRBJ1-3; perhaps TRBD1 as D (5 bases). Germline CDR1 is SEHNR and CDR2 is FQNEAQ (reference sequence). V gave up 9 bases and J gave up 1 base, with 13 bases separating them. CDR3 size: 14 residues. The CDR3 region is CARSPQGSGNTIYF. The CDR3 region has the DNA TGTGCCAGAAGCCCTCAGGGATCTGGAAACACCATATATTTT. Drawing the rest from reference TRBV7-9 and TRBJ1-3, the complete variable domain is DTGVSQNPRHKITKRGQNVTFRCDPISEHNRLYWYRQTLGQGPEFLTYFQNEAQLEKSRLLSDRFSAERPKGSFSTLEIQRTEQGDSAMYLCARSPQGSGNTIYFGEGSWLTVV.

For the CDR3, the DNA is TGTGCCAGCAGCCAAGCCGACAGGGTTAACACCGGGGAGCTGTTTTTT. Its protein product is CASSQADRVNTGELFF. This sequence joins TRBV14 and TRBJ2-2; TRBD1 matches at 7 bases. The J segment lost 2 bases and the V segment lost 1 base, leaving 4 bases of the junction unmatched. The germline V gene has CDR1 SGHDN and CDR2 FVKESK. The length of the CDR3 is 16 residues.

The V gene is TRBV25-1, the J gene TRBJ2-1; no clear D gene. The V gene's germline CDR1 is MGHDK and CDR2 SYGVNS. The V end was cut by 0 bases, the J end by 0 bases, with 18 bases between. The CDR3 has 19 amino acids. DNA for the CDR3: TGTGCCAGCAGTGAATATTATGGGTCGCAGGCTGACTCCTACAATGAGCAGTTCTTC. It is translated as CASSEYYGSQADSYNEQFF. Drawing the rest from reference TRBV25-1 and TRBJ2-1, the complete variable domain is EADIYQTPRYLVIGTGKKITLECSQTMGHDKMYWYQQDPGMELHLIHYSYGVNSTEKGDLSSESTVSRIRTEHFPLTLESARPSHTSQYLCASSEYYGSQADSYNEQFFGPGTRLTVL.

This chain connects TRBV27 to TRBJ2-1; TRBD2 agrees at 9 bases. The CDR3 is 13 residues long. V shed 6 bases, J shed 6 bases, and the junction held 3 bases outside the gene matches. Germline V lookup: CDR1 MNHEY, CDR2 SMNVEV (reference sequence). The CDR3 bases are TGTGCCAGCAGGCGGGGGGGCCGCAATGAGCAGTTCTTC. Its translation is CASRRGGRNEQFF.

The rearrangement uses TRBV19 and TRBJ2-1; 7 bases fit TRBD1. Trimming at V came to 2 bases and at J to 4 bases, leaving 5 bases not matched to a gene. Per germline, CDR1 LNHDA and CDR2 SQIVND (reference sequence). The CDR3 has 15 amino acids. The CDR3 nucleotides are TGTGCCAGTAGTATAAAGGGACAGCTATACAATGAGCAGTTCTTC. Translated: CASSIKGQLYNEQFF.

This clonotype has just a few counts. CDR3 amino acids: CASSQEGTTLYEQYF. CDR3 DNA sequence: TGTGCCAGCAGCCAAGAGGGGACTACCCTTTACGAGCAGTACTTC. The chain links TRBV4-2 to TRBJ2-7, with 7 bases lining up with TRBD2. CDR1 LGHNA and CDR2 YNFKEQ come from the germline V gene. V gave up 0 bases and J gave up 4 bases; unmatched junction bases: 6. This CDR3 contains 15 residues.

This chain links TRBV4-1 with TRBJ2-7; D unclear. V lost 2 bases, J lost 4 bases, and 9 bases lay in between. CDR1 and CDR2 (germline): MGHRA, YSYEKL. The length of the CDR3 is 13 residues. The CDR3 sequence is CASSQLRNYEQYV. CDR3 DNA sequence: TGCGCCAGCAGCCAACTCAGGAATTACGAGCAGTACGTC.

This clonotype occurred many times. The rearrangement joins TRBV7-9 to TRBJ2-5; D possibly corresponds to TRBD2 (6 bases). The germline V and J ends were trimmed by 4 bases and 5 bases, with 20 bases remaining between them. The germline V gene has CDR1 SEHNR and CDR2 FQNEAQ (reference sequence). The CDR3 has 16 amino acids. CDR3 bases: TGTGCCAGCAGCTCCCCCCCTGCGGGGCGCGGGGAGACCCAGTACTTC. It yields the protein CASSSPPAGRGETQYF.

The chain employs TRBV4-3 and TRBJ1-5, with D unclear. Per the germline V gene, CDR1 is LGHNA and CDR2 is YSLEER. V was pared by 1 base and J by 4 bases, with 14 bases between. CDR3 length: 16 amino acids. CDR3 sequence: CASSQVWPNRNQPQHF. The CDR3 region has the DNA TGCGCCAGCAGCCAAGTATGGCCGAATCGGAATCAGCCCCAGCATTTT.

About this clonotype itself: A clone one base away is much larger, so this may be a read error. The chain joins TRBV7-6 to TRBJ2-2; TRBD1 agrees at 7 bases. The V gene end was trimmed by 2 bases and the J gene end by 5 bases; junction bases not matched to a gene: 8. The germline V gene encodes CDR1 SGHVS and CDR2 FNYEAQ. This CDR3 is 16 amino acids long. In DNA form, the CDR3 reads TGTGCCAGCAGCTTATGGCAGGGGGTAACAACCGGGGAGCTGTTTTTT. Its translation: CASSLWQGVTTGELFF.

The chain carries TRBV24-1 and TRBJ2-1; D possibly corresponds to TRBD2 (5 bases). Trimming stripped 4 bases from V and 5 bases from J, with 11 bases between. Germline V gene lookup returns CDR1 KGHDR and CDR2 SFDVKD. This CDR3 region has 14 residues. DNA for the CDR3: TGTGCCACCAGTGACGGGGTACCAAACAATGAGCAGTTCTTC. This codes for CATSDGVPNNEQFF.

This clonotype came up many times. The chain couples TRBV6-1 to TRBJ2-1; 9 bases are a match to TRBD2. With V trimmed by 3 bases and J by 7 bases, 16 bases remained unmatched. This CDR3 has 18 residues. The germline gives CDR1 MNHNS, CDR2 SASEGT. CDR3 in DNA: TGTGCCAGCAGTGACCCCTTTTGGGCGGGGGGGCCTTCGAATGAGCAGTTCTTC. Translated, it gives CASSDPFWAGGPSNEQFF.

The chain recombines TRBV7-6 with TRBJ2-3; no firm D call. There are 14 residues in the CDR3. Looked up from germline, CDR1 is SGHVS and CDR2 is FNYEAQ. V gave up 1 base and J gave up 6 bases, with 11 bases separating them. Here the CDR3 reads CASSLDVERDTQYF. CDR3 in DNA: TGTGCCAGCAGCTTAGACGTGGAGAGGGATACGCAGTATTTT.

This clonotype was seen more than once but under ten times. The chain uses TRBV6-6 and TRBJ2-7, with unresolved D. V lost 6 bases to trimming and J lost 2 bases, with 17 bases between them. Germline-derived CDR1 and CDR2 are MNHNY and SVGAGI (reference sequence). This CDR3 is 15 amino acids long. The CDR3 DNA follows: TGTGCCAGCAGAACAAGGGATCCCCCTCCCTACGAGCAGTACTTC. As protein: CASRTRDPPPYEQYF.

This chain links TRBV7-9 with TRBJ2-7; D is unresolved. Germline V gene data show CDR1 as SEHNR and CDR2 as FQNEAQ (reference sequence). Trimming shortened V by 1 base and J by 0 bases, and 13 bases separated the two germline ends. This CDR3 contains 16 residues. The CDR3 here is CASSLGLDRSSYEQYV. CDR3 DNA: TGTGCCAGCAGCTTAGGGCTGGACCGGAGCTCCTACGAGCAGTACGTC.

The rearrangement links TRBV6-1 to TRBJ1-4; a weak D match, TRBD1 (6 bases). The CDR3 sequence is 15 residues long. Trimming pared 3 bases from V and 0 bases from J, leaving 8 bases between. The V gene's germline CDR1 is MNHNS and CDR2 SASEGT. CDR3 amino acids: CASSDRGPTNEKLFF. The CDR3 DNA sequence: TGTGCCAGCAGTGACAGGGGACCAACTAATGAAAAACTGTTTTTT.

This clonotype was found a few times. Mismatch with germline at one junction end may stem from a read error. The V gene is TRBV7-9, the J gene TRBJ1-1; D gene unclear. The CDR3 length is 12 residues. Germline assignment: CDR1 SEHNR and CDR2 FQNEAQ (reference sequence). The CDR3 sequence is CASSSGGSLPLF. The CDR3 DNA follows: TGTGCCAGCAGCTCCGGCGGGTCGCTGCCTCTTTTT.

On this clonotype itself: One junction end disagrees with the germline gene, perhaps due to a read error. This chain uses TRBV15 with TRBJ2-1; D remains unclear. Germline lookup yields CDR1 LNHNV and CDR2 YYDKDF (reference sequence). The CDR3 totals 12 residues. The CDR3 nucleotides are TGTGCCACCAACAGAGTGCTACAAGAGCAGTTCTTC. It is translated as CATNRVLQEQFF.

This clonotype was observed many times. The genes are TRBV7-6 and TRBJ1-6, with no clear D. Germline loops: CDR1 SGHVS, CDR2 FNYEAQ. V gave up 2 bases and J gave up 3 bases, with 8 bases separating them. The CDR3 contains 15 residues. The CDR3 loop is CASSLRPDYNSPLHF. CDR3 DNA: TGTGCCAGCAGCTTAAGGCCGGACTATAATTCACCCCTCCACTTT.